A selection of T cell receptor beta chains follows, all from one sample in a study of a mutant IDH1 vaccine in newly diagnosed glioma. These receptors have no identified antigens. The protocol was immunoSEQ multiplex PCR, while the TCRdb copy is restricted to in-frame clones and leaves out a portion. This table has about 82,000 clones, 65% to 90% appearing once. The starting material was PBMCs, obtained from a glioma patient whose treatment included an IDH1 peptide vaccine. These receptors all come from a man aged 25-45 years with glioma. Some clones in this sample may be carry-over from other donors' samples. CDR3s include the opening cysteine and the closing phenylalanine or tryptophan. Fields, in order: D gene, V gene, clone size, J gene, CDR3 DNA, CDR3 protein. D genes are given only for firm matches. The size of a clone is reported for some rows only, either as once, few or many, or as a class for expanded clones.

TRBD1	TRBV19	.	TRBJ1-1	TGTGCCAGTGGGACAGGGTGGACTGAAGCTTTCTTT	CASGTGWTEAFF
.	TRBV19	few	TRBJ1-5	TGTGCCACCCTACTCGGGGTCGGTCAGCCCCAGCATTTT	CATLLGVGQPQHF
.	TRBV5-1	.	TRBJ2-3	TGCGCCAGCAGCTTGGCTGGCACAGATACGCAGTATTTT	CASSLAGTDTQYF
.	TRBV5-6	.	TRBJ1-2	TGTGCCAGCAGCTATGGGCTACTAGATTATGGCTACACCTTC	CASSYGLLDYGYTF
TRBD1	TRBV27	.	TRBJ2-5	TGTGCCAGCAGTACCCTGACAGGGGAGGACCAAGAGACCCAGTACTTC	CASSTLTGEDQETQYF
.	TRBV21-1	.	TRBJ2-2	TGTGCCAGCAGGCGTTGGTCAGAGAACACCGGGGAGCTGTTTTTT	CASRRWSENTGELFF
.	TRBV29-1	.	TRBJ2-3	TGCAGCGTCCGGAGGGGGGGCACAGATACGCAGTATTTT	CSVRRGGTDTQYF
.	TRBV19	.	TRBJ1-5	TGTGCCAGTAGTATGGAAGGGGCAGGCAATCAGCCCCAGCATTTT	CASSMEGAGNQPQHF
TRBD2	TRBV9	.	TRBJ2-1	TGTGCCAGCAGCGTAGGGGTGGCTAGCGGGGTGCCGCAGTTCTTC	CASSVGVASGVPQFF
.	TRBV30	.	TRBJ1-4	TGTGCCTGGAGTAATTTCGCAACTAATGAAAAACTGTTTTTT	CAWSNFATNEKLFF
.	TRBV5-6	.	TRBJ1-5	TGTGCCAGCAGCTTGGGGCGTTCGGAGCCCCAGCATTTT	CASSLGRSEPQHF
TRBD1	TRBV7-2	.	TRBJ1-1	TGTGCCAGCAGCTCCCAGGGGGGGAACACTGAAGCTTTCTTT	CASSSQGGNTEAFF
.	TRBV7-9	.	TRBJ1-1	TGTGCCAGCAGCCCTATTCCGGGAGTTTTCATGAACACTGAAGCTTTCTTT	CASSPIPGVFMNTEAFF
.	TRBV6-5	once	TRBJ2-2	TGTGCCAGCAGTTACTCTTACGGGGTAGACGGGGAGCTGTTTTTT	CASSYSYGVDGELFF
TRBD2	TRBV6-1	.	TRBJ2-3	TGTGCCAGCACCTGGACTAGCGGGAGGACAGATACGCAGTATTTT	CASTWTSGRTDTQYF
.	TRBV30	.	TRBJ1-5	TGTGCCTGGAGCCCAGGGGAAAGGTGGGGCAATCAGCCCCAGCATTTT	CAWSPGERWGNQPQHF
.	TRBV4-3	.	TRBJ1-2	TGCGCCAGCAGCCAACCCGGGCAAGGCCCTGGAGGCTACACCTTC	CASSQPGQGPGGYTF
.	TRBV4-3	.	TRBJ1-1	TGCGCCAGCAGCCAGACGACAGCGAACACTGAAGCTTTCTTT	CASSQTTANTEAFF
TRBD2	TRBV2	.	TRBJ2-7	TGTGCCAGCAGTGTTGAGCGGGGGGCTTCCTACGAGCAGTACTTC	CASSVERGASYEQYF
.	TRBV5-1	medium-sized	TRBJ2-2	TGCGCCAGCAAGCTGGGCACGACGAACACCGGGGAGCTGTTTTTT	CASKLGTTNTGELFF
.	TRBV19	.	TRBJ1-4	TGTGCCAGTAGTATTGGAGCTACTGAAAAACTGTTTTTT	CASSIGATEKLFF
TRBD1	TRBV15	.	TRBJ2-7	TGTGCCACCAGCAGCGACGAGACAGGGAGCACCTACGAGCAGTACTTC	CATSSDETGSTYEQYF
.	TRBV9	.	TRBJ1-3	TGTGCCAGCAGCCCCAGTGGGCCCTCTGGAAACACCATATATTTT	CASSPSGPSGNTIYF
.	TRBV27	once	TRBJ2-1	TGTGCCAGCAGCAGACTAGGGGGTGAGCAGTTCTTC	CASSRLGGEQFF
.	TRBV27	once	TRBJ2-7	TGTGCCAGCAGACAGGGGGCACGGGGGGGGCAGTACTTC	CASRQGARGGQYF
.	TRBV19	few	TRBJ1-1	TGTGCCAGTAGTATAAGCGGTGCAGGGCGTACTGAAGCTTTCTTT	CASSISGAGRTEAFF
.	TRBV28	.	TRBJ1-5	TGTGCCAGCAGCTACGTCAGGCCCGATCAGCCCCAGCATTTT	CASSYVRPDQPQHF
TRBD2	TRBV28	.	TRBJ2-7	TGTGCCAGCAGTTCGAGCGGGGGGACATCCTACGAGCAGTACTTC	CASSSSGGTSYEQYF
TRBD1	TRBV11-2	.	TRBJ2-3	TGTGCCAGCAGCTCCTGGGACAGGGTAGGAGATACGCAGTATTTT	CASSSWDRVGDTQYF
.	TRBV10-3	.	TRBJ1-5	TGTGCCATCAGTGAGACCCCAGGGAGTGGTCAGCCCCAGCATTTT	CAISETPGSGQPQHF
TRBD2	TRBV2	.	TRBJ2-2	TGTGCCAGCAGTGAGCTAGCGGGAGGTGGGGAGCTGTTTTTT	CASSELAGGGELFF
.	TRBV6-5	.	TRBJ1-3	TGTGCCAGCAGTCGGACCTATCCGGAGAACACCATATATTTT	CASSRTYPENTIYF
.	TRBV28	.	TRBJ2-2	TGTGCCAGCAGTTTAGGCGGCAACCGGGAGGGGGAGCTGTTTTTT	CASSLGGNREGELFF
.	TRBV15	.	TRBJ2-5	TGTGCCACCAGCAGAGGGGGGGTAGAGACCCAGTACTTC	CATSRGGVETQYF
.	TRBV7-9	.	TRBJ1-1	TGTGCCAGCAGCAGGGAGGGGTTGGGCACTGAAGCTTTCTTT	CASSREGLGTEAFF
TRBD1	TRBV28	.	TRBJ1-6	TGTGCCAGCGAAACCCGACAGGGCAATTCACCCCTCCACTTT	CASETRQGNSPLHF
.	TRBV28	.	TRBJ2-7	TGTGCCAGCAGCCCCGGACAGTCGGACGCCTACGAGCAGTACTTC	CASSPGQSDAYEQYF
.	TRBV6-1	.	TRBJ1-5	TGTGCCAGCACGTTAGCAGCCGGCAATCAGCCCCAGCATTTT	CASTLAAGNQPQHF
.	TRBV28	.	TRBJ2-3	TGTGCCAGCAGTTCCACTAGCACAGATACGCAGTATTTT	CASSSTSTDTQYF
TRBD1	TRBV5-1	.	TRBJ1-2	TGCGCCAGCAGCTTGGAACCGACAGGGAACTATGGCTACACCTTC	CASSLEPTGNYGYTF
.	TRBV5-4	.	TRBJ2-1	TGTGCCAGCGGCGGGACCATCAACAATGAGCAGTTCTTC	CASGGTINNEQFF